The 21 T cell receptor beta chains below all came from one sample that was sequenced in a study of blood T cell repertoires in COVID-19. Clones were read by immunoSEQ multiplex PCR, and TCRdb kept only the in-frame ones, dropping some. Here the sample spans approximately 97,000 clones, roughly 88% being singletons. The specimen was peripheral blood. These TCRs come from a human donor in a cohort sampled during active COVID-19.

V gene TRBV6-5 combines with J gene TRBJ2-1, with TRBD1 identical over 11 bases. The germline V gene has CDR1 MNHEY and CDR2 SVGAGI. The CDR3 extends over 15 amino acids. V lost 7 bases and J lost 7; bases outside the gene matches: 9. The chain's CDR3 is CASNTGTGGSNEQFF. As DNA, the CDR3 is TGTGCCAGCAATACCGGGACAGGGGGTAGTAATGAGCAGTTCTTC.

The chain couples TRBV7-3 to TRBJ1-3; the D is unclear. This CDR3 has 16 amino acids. Deletions cut 2 bases from V and 0 bases from J, with 11 bases between. Looked up from germline, CDR1 is SGHTA and CDR2 is FQGTGA. The CDR3 bases are TGTGCCAGCAGCTTAGGGCCCGGAGGCTCTGGAAACACCATATATTTT. This gives the protein CASSLGPGGSGNTIYF.

This chain links TRBV19 with TRBJ1-1; 7 bases agree with TRBD1. Losses at the gene ends were 11 bases for V and 0 bases for J; bases not matched to a gene: 9. From germline, CDR1 is LNHDA and CDR2 SQIVND (reference sequence). CDR3 length: 14 amino acids. CDR3 nucleotide sequence: TGTGCCGCGCGGGACAGTCCTATGAACACTGAAGCTTTCTTT. This gives the protein CAARDSPMNTEAFF.

CDR3 loop: CASSSGQGLYNEQFF. DNA for the CDR3: TGCGCCAGCAGCTCGGGACAGGGACTTTACAATGAGCAGTTCTTC. The V and J genes are TRBV5-1 and TRBJ2-1; 9 positions match TRBD1. Germline CDR1 reads SGHRS; CDR2 reads YFSETQ. Trimming took 3 bases from V and 4 from J; bases not matched to a gene: 5. The CDR3 extends over 15 amino acids.

The CDR3 coding sequence is TGTGCCAGCTCACCTACCGGAGAAAACTATGGCTACACCTTC. This encodes CASSPTGENYGYTF. The chain recombines TRBV18 with TRBJ1-2; D gene ambiguous. CDR1 and CDR2 (germline): KGHSH, LQKENI. The V and J ends lost 3 bases and 2 bases respectively, with 10 bases between them. There are 14 residues in the CDR3.

The chain recombines TRBV5-6 with TRBJ2-2; D gene uncertain. This CDR3 has 15 residues. Germline V gives CDR1 SGHDT, CDR2 YYEEEE. Between the trimmed V and J ends, which lost 0 bases and 6 bases, there was a span of 12 bases. The CDR3 loop is CASSLGPTSAGELFF. The CDR3 nucleotides are TGTGCCAGCAGCTTGGGCCCCACTTCCGCCGGGGAGCTGTTTTTT.

This clone has a single count. V usage is TRBV29-1 and J usage is TRBJ1-1; 7 positions agree with TRBD1. J lost 4 bases, V lost 5 bases, and 7 bases had no gene match. The CDR3 extends over 13 amino acids. Germline CDR1 SQVTM, CDR2 ANQGSEA. CDR3 amino acids: CSVTGAVGTEAFF. In DNA form, the CDR3 reads TGCAGCGTTACAGGGGCCGTGGGCACTGAAGCTTTCTTT.

A single count supports this clone. The chain employs TRBV30 and TRBJ2-3; D remains ambiguous. Trimming left V 3 bases short and J 6 bases short, with 4 bases between. Germline V lookup: CDR1 GTSNPN, CDR2 SVGIG (reference sequence). CDR3 length equals 10 residues. CDR3 nucleotide sequence: TGTGCCTGGAGCGTTGATACGCAGTATTTT. Protein: CAWSVDTQYF.

This chain connects TRBV5-1 to TRBJ1-4; 7 positions agree with TRBD1. The length of the CDR3 is 14 residues. Germline values: CDR1 SGHRS, CDR2 YFSETQ. V shed 3 bases, J shed 4 bases, and the junction held 3 bases outside the gene matches. CDR3 amino acids: CASSSGQFNEKLFF. CDR3 in DNA: TGCGCCAGCAGCTCGGGACAGTTTAATGAAAAACTGTTTTTT.

The chain joins TRBV3-1 (or the pseudogene TRBV3-2) to TRBJ2-5, with TRBD2 as a possible D gene (7 bases). Looked up from germline, CDR1 is LGHDT and CDR2 is YNNKEL (reference sequence). This CDR3 comprises 14 residues. Between the trimmed V and J ends, which lost 2 bases and 7 bases, there was a span of 14 bases. DNA of the CDR3: TGTGCCAGCAGCCAACTAGGGGGGGATCGGACCCAGTACTTC. Translating gives CASSQLGGDRTQYF.

The genes are TRBV30 and TRBJ2-2, with TRBD2 identical over 7 bases. V lost 0 bases to trimming and J lost 1 base; unmatched junction nucleotides: 8. The germline gives CDR1 GTSNPN, CDR2 SVGIG (reference sequence). The CDR3 contains 17 residues. The CDR3 DNA reads as TGTGCCTGGAGTGTATCGGGCCCTAGCGGGAACACCGGGGAGCTGTTTTTT. Translation gives CAWSVSGPSGNTGELFF. The variable domain in full, completed from reference TRBV30 and TRBJ2-2, reads SQTIHQWPATLVQPVGSPLSLECTVEGTSNPNLYWYRQAAGRGLQLLFYSVGIGQISSEVPQNLSASRPQDRQFILSSKKLLLSDSGFYLCAWSVSGPSGNTGELFFGEGSRLTVL.

V is TRBV9 and J is TRBJ2-5, with a tentative D call TRBD1 (6 bases). V lost 0 bases to trimming and J lost 7 bases, with 13 bases between them. Germline values: CDR1 SGDLS, CDR2 YYNGEE. The CDR3 runs to 14 residues. CDR3 sequence: CASSVGGHPRTQYF. DNA of the CDR3: TGTGCCAGCAGCGTAGGGGGACACCCAAGGACCCAGTACTTC.

This chain connects TRBV7-3 to TRBJ1-2, with 10 bases lining up with TRBD1. CDR1 is SGHTA, CDR2 FQGTGA, per germline. The CDR3 extends over 15 amino acids. J gave up 1 base and V 4 bases, and 3 bases lay outside the gene matches. The chain's CDR3 is CASSSGQGGNYGYTF. For the CDR3, the DNA is TGTGCCAGCAGCTCCGGACAGGGGGGTAACTATGGCTACACCTTC.

The V and J genes are TRBV10-3 and TRBJ2-2, with D unresolved. V gave up 2 bases and J gave up 4 bases, with 5 bases separating them. Germline lookup yields CDR1 ENHRY and CDR2 SYGVKD. The CDR3 has 13 residues. CDR3 region: CAISEIGTGELFF. CDR3 coding DNA: TGTGCCATCAGTGAGATCGGCACCGGGGAGCTGTTTTTT.

The chain carries TRBV11-2 and TRBJ1-2, with D perhaps matching TRBD1 (6 bases). Germline-derived CDR1 and CDR2 are SGHAT and FQNNGV. The CDR3 length is 15 residues. Trimming left V 1 base short and J 8 bases short, with 17 bases between. The CDR3 sequence is CASSLGDTGHKGYTF. The CDR3 DNA reads TGTGCCAGCAGCTTAGGGGACACCGGCCATAAGGGCTACACCTTC. Drawing the rest from reference TRBV11-2 and TRBJ1-2, the complete variable domain is EAGVAQSPRYKIIEKRQSVAFWCNPISGHATLYWYQQILGQGPKLLIQFQNNGVVDDSQLPKDRFSAERLKGVDSTLKIQPAKLEDSAVYLCASSLGDTGHKGYTFGSGTRLTVV.

V and J are TRBV7-6 and TRBJ2-1, with 10 bases aligning to TRBD2. CDR3 length: 16 residues. Germline lookup yields CDR1 SGHVS and CDR2 FNYEAQ. J was trimmed by 2 bases and V by 5 bases; bases with no gene match: 6. The CDR3 sequence is CASSPYLAGAYNEQFF. CDR3 DNA: TGTGCCAGCAGCCCATATCTAGCGGGGGCCTACAATGAGCAGTTCTTC.

V usage is TRBV7-3 and J usage is TRBJ2-5; D might be TRBD2 (5 bases). Germline CDR1 and CDR2: SGHTA and FQGTGA. This CDR3 region has 15 residues. V lost 3 bases to trimming and J lost 4 bases, with 15 bases between them. The CDR3 sequence is CASSFAGEGGETQYF. For the CDR3, the DNA is TGTGCCAGCAGCTTCGCGGGTGAAGGAGGAGAGACCCAGTACTTC.

The chain links TRBV4-3 to TRBJ2-7; 12 bases agree with TRBD2. The germline V gene has CDR1 LGHNA and CDR2 YSLEER. The CDR3 is 20 amino acids. Germline trimming cut 3 bases from V and 2 bases from J; bases unmatched to any gene: 17. CDR3 bases: TGCGCCAGCAGCCACGCAATATCCGGGACTAGCGGGTCCATTCCCTACGAGCAGTACTTC. This encodes CASSHAISGTSGSIPYEQYF.

This chain joins TRBV29-1 and TRBJ2-7; D possibly corresponds to TRBD2 (7 bases). Trimming cost V 2 bases and J 6 bases, with 14 bases left between them. Germline loops: CDR1 SQVTM, CDR2 ANQGSEA. The CDR3 loop spans 13 amino acids. CDR3 in amino acids: CSVEKRGGGEQYF. CDR3 DNA sequence: TGCAGCGTTGAAAAAAGGGGAGGGGGCGAGCAGTACTTC.

This chain uses TRBV7-9 with TRBJ2-1, with 13 bases matching TRBD2. With V trimmed by 3 bases and J by 4 bases, 3 bases remained unmatched. The CDR3 has 16 residues. The germline V gene encodes CDR1 SEHNR and CDR2 FQNEAQ (reference sequence). CDR3 loop: CASSFPLAGGYNEQFF. Written as DNA, the CDR3 is TGTGCCAGCAGCTTCCCACTAGCGGGGGGGTACAATGAGCAGTTCTTC.

The V gene is TRBV14, the J gene TRBJ1-2; no clear D gene. Per germline, CDR1 SGHDN and CDR2 FVKESK. Trimming left V 0 bases short and J 6 bases short, with 5 bases between. CDR3 length equals 12 residues. The CDR3 here is CASSQDSNGYTF. CDR3 nucleotides: TGTGCCAGCAGCCAAGACAGTAATGGCTACACCTTC.